Given below is one T cell receptor (beta chain) in context. These data are taken from a study of blood T cell repertoires in COVID-19. Turning to the study itself: Researchers got acute and convalescent COVID-19 samples from the United States, Italy and Spain. PBMCs, B-cell-depleted T cells, or T cells were the source of the cDNA or gDNA that made up the material.

Those who participated ranged in age from roughly 18 to 89 years and resided in approximately 26 US areas. The study recruited exposed participants who had met a COVID-19 case within 2 weeks before entry. CDR3 length equals 15 residues. V shed 4 bases, J shed 5 bases, and the junction held 4 bases outside the gene matches. The V gene's germline CDR1 is SGHDT and CDR2 YYEEEE. Clones were read by immunoSEQ multiplex PCR, and TCRdb kept only the in-frame ones, dropping some. The sample has fewer than 400,000 clones, approximately 91% seen once. This clonotype was obtained from a woman in her 30s who had been exposed to COVID-19. The specimen sequenced was PBMCs or T cells enriched from blood (not recorded which). The rearrangement joins TRBV5-6 to TRBJ1-6, with 9 bases identical to TRBD1. The CDR3 here is CASSARTGDNSPLHF. In nucleotides, the CDR3 is TGTGCCAGCAGCGCCCGGACAGGGGATAATTCACCCCTCCACTTT.